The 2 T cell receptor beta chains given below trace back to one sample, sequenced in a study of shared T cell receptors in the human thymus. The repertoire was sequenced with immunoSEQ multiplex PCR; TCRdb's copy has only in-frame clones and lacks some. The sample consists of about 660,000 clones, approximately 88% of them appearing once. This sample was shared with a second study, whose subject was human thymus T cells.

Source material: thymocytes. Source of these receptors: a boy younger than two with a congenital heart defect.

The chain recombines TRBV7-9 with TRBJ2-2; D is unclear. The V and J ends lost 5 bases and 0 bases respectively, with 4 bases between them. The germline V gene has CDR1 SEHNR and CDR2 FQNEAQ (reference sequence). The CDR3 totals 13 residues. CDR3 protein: CASSTTNTGELFF. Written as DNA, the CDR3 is TGTGCCAGCAGCACTACGAACACCGGGGAGCTGTTTTTT.

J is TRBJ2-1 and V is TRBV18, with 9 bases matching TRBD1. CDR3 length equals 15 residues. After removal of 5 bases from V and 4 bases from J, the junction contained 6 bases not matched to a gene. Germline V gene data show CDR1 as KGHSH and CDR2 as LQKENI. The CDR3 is CASSSTGGSYNEQFF. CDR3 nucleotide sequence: TGTGCCAGCTCATCAACAGGGGGCTCGTACAATGAGCAGTTCTTC.